These 12 T cell receptor beta chains were all obtained from the same sample, sequenced in a study of radiotherapy plus CTLA-4 blockade in lung cancer (dated 2018 in TCRdb). Libraries were made using the immunoSEQ multiplex PCR assay. Drawn from immuneACCESS, this table holds only the in-frame rearrangements with V and J called that TCRdb kept. Clones are partly lost; checked studies trace under half to an unresolved V gene and leave the rest unexplained. The sample table records 55,000 to 80,000 clones; more than 75% of these occur just once. Clones ranked in the top ten supply less than 45% of the sample. This specimen consisted of peripheral blood, obtained from a patient treated with radiotherapy plus ipilimumab. The receptors come from a human donor with non-small cell lung cancer that progressed on radiotherapy plus ipilimumab.

The rearrangement joins TRBV5-4 to TRBJ2-5; 10 bases agree with TRBD1. J was trimmed by 5 bases and V by 4 bases; bases with no gene match: 11. The CDR3 length is 16 residues. Germline V lookup: CDR1 SGHNT, CDR2 YYREEE (reference sequence). The CDR3, as DNA: TGTGCCAGCAGCCAGGGCCGGGACAGGGGATGGGAGACCCAGTACTTC. This translates into CASSQGRDRGWETQYF.

The chain has TRBV28 and TRBJ1-2; 12 nucleotides align to TRBD1. Germline CDR1 and CDR2: MDHEN and SYDVKM. V trimming: 5 bases; J trimming: 8 bases; junction bases outside the gene matches: 6. The CDR3 runs to 14 residues. The CDR3 loop reads CASSEGQGAQGYTF. The CDR3 DNA reads as TGTGCCAGCAGTGAGGGACAGGGGGCGCAGGGCTACACCTTC.

The chain combines TRBV5-6 with TRBJ2-7, with a tentative D call TRBD1 (5 bases). V lost 0 bases, J lost 4 bases, and 11 bases lay in between. Germline values: CDR1 SGHDT, CDR2 YYEEEE. This CDR3 is built from 14 residues. Written as DNA, the CDR3 is TGTGCCAGCAGCTTGGCGTGGCAGGGATACGAGCAGTACTTC. Protein product: CASSLAWQGYEQYF.

This clone was seen once. The chain recombines TRBV10-2 with TRBJ2-2; TRBD2 matches 8 bases. Germline V CDR1 and CDR2: WSHSY, SAAADI. Losses at the gene ends were 5 bases for V and 0 bases for J; bases not matched to a gene: 2. The CDR3 extends over 15 amino acids. The CDR3 region has the DNA TGCGCCAGCAGTATACTAGCGGCGAACACCGGGGAGCTGTTTTTT. Encoded protein: CASSILAANTGELFF.

V is TRBV9 and J is TRBJ2-3; D possibly corresponds to TRBD2 (5 bases). The CDR3 loop spans 14 amino acids. Germline V lookup: CDR1 SGDLS, CDR2 YYNGEE. V was pared by 4 bases and J by 0 bases, with 9 bases between. CDR3 nucleotide sequence: TGTGCCAGCAGCCCACTAGTTAGCACAGATACGCAGTATTTT. This gives the protein CASSPLVSTDTQYF.

The CDR3 protein is CAWSVQRDQPQHF. CDR3 DNA: TGTGCCTGGAGTGTACAGCGAGATCAGCCCCAGCATTTT. The V and J genes are TRBV30 and TRBJ1-5, with D unresolved. The CDR3 is 13 amino acids. V gave up 0 bases and J gave up 5 bases, with 8 bases separating them. Looked up from germline, CDR1 is GTSNPN and CDR2 is SVGIG (reference sequence).

The rearrangement uses TRBV18 and TRBJ1-1; D not certain. This CDR3 is built from 14 residues. Trimming shortened V by 2 bases and J by 2 bases, and 9 bases separated the two germline ends. CDR1 is KGHSH and CDR2 is LQKENI in the germline V gene. The CDR3 coding sequence is TGTGCCAGCTCACCAGAAGGAATAAACACTGAAGCTTTCTTT. Translation gives CASSPEGINTEAFF. Full variable domain (outside the CDR3, taken from reference TRBV18 and TRBJ1-1): NAGVMQNPRHLVRRRGQEARLRCSPMKGHSHVYWYRQLPEEGLKFMVYLQKENIIDESGMPKERFSAEFPKEGPSILRIQQVVRGDSAAYFCASSPEGINTEAFFGQGTRLTVV.

The rearrangement joins TRBV2 to TRBJ2-7; tentatively, D is TRBD2 (6 bases). The V and J ends lost 3 bases and 4 bases respectively, with 22 bases between them. Germline CDR1 and CDR2: SNHLY and FYNNEI. This CDR3 is 17 amino acids long. The CDR3 is CASSEDPPGGIVYEQYV. CDR3 sequence (DNA): TGTGCCAGCAGTGAGGACCCTCCAGGAGGGATTGTATACGAGCAGTACGTC.

The J gene is TRBJ2-3, the V gene TRBV30, with 10 bases fitting TRBD2. This CDR3 contains 15 residues. With 3 bases clipped from V and 5 bases from J, the junction kept 8 bases outside the gene matches. Germline assignment: CDR1 GTSNPN and CDR2 SVGIG (reference sequence). The CDR3 DNA reads as TGTGCCTGGAGGGACCCGGGACTAGCGTTAGATACGCAGTATTTT. As protein: CAWRDPGLALDTQYF.

V is TRBV29-1 and J is TRBJ1-1; maybe TRBD1 (5 bases). V was trimmed by 0 bases and J by 10 bases, leaving 12 bases between them. CDR1 SQVTM and CDR2 ANQGSEA come from the germline V gene. The CDR3 has 12 residues. As DNA, the CDR3 is TGCAGCGTTGAAGAGGACCGGGACGGAGCTTTCTTT. It codes for CSVEEDRDGAFF.

V is TRBV27 and J is TRBJ1-2; tentatively, D is TRBD1 (6 bases). V lost 10 bases and J 3 bases, leaving 9 bases between the germline ends. CDR1 is MNHEY, CDR2 SMNVEV, per germline (reference sequence). This CDR3 has 11 amino acids. Written as DNA, the CDR3 is TGTGCCACCGGACAGTACTATGGCTACACCTTC. This encodes CATGQYYGYTF.

This chain uses TRBV7-3 with TRBJ2-3, with 8 nucleotides matching TRBD2. The CDR3 runs to 14 residues. J was trimmed by 6 bases and V by 1 base; bases with no gene match: 3. The germline gives CDR1 SGHTA, CDR2 FQGTGA. The CDR3 bases are TGTGCCAGCAGCTTAAATACGGGAGGGGATACGCAGTATTTT. It is translated as CASSLNTGGDTQYF.